The present entry profiles one T cell receptor beta chain with its context. Compared with germline, one end of the junction differs, possibly owing to a read error. The germline gives CDR1 MNHNS, CDR2 SASEGT. The CDR3 is 15 amino acids. This entry is derived from a study of read filtering for tumor transcriptome and immune sequencing. On the study more broadly: By R-ISS, stages I, II and III held about 8, 15 and 7 patients. Transcriptome libraries were built from DNase-treated RNA.

This library used roughly 370 ng RNA and molecular barcoded adaptors spanning alpha/delta and beta/gamma chains. Via MiXCR, TCRdb re-called the reads, giving one row per CDR3 protein. The top ten hold approximately 30% of the sample, which has roughly 38,000 distinct CDR3 sequences, about an eighth seen once. Bone marrow was sampled from every patient at the time of active disease. The chain carries TRBV6-1 and TRBJ2-1; 12 nucleotides match TRBD2. The sample comprised a population of CD138-negative cells sorted from bone marrow. The source of this sequence is a donor at least 40 years old with multiple myeloma. CDR3 sequence: CVSSDGASGRGEQFF. The CDR3 nucleotides are TGTGTCAGCAGTGATGGGGCTAGCGGGAGGGGCGAGCAGTTTTTC.